The rows below give T cell receptor beta chains drawn from one sample of a study of T cells in tuberculosis. Profiling relied on immunoSEQ multiplex PCR, and the TCRdb table lists in-frame clones only, not all of them. The repertoire holds some 7,900 clones, roughly 94% seen once, with roughly 12% in the top ten. Sequencing was performed on PBMCs. The source of these receptors is an adult with tuberculosis. CDR3s include the opening cysteine and the closing phenylalanine or tryptophan. D genes are given only for firm matches. Only some rows state a clone size, as once, few, many or a class for expanded clones.

clone_size d_call j_call v_call cdr3_nt cdr3_aa
once NA TRBJ1-3 TRBV19 TGTGCCAGTATCTTTACAGGTTCTGGAAACACCATATATTTT CASIFTGSGNTIYF
NA TRBD1 TRBJ2-3 TRBV2 TGTGCCAGCAGAGCAAACAGGGGGCGTGATGATACGCAGTATTTT CASRANRGRDDTQYF
NA TRBD2 TRBJ2-7 TRBV27 TGTGCCAGCAGCAGGCTGCGTGGGCAGGGACTACTAGCGGGGCCCTCCTACGAGCAGTACTTC CASSRLRGQGLLAGPSYEQYF
NA TRBD1 TRBJ1-6 TRBV14 TGTGCCAGCAGCCACCTAGGACAGGGGGGAAATTCACCCCTCCACTTT CASSHLGQGGNSPLHF
NA NA TRBJ1-6 TRBV5-1 TGCGCCAGCAGCTTGGTGGCCCAGTTTTCCTCCTATAATTCACCCCTCCACTTT CASSLVAQFSSYNSPLHF
NA TRBD2 TRBJ2-5 TRBV2 TGTGCCAGCATTCGGGAGGAGACTAGCGGCCAAGAGACCCAGTACTTC CASIREETSGQETQYF
once TRBD2 TRBJ2-3 TRBV5-1 TGCGCCAGCAGCTTGGCCCCGGGGGGTGAGGGGACAGATACGCAGTATTTT CASSLAPGGEGTDTQYF
NA NA TRBJ1-2 TRBV14 TGTGCCAGCAGCCGAACCGGGGTACCAAACTATGGCTACACCTTC CASSRTGVPNYGYTF
NA TRBD1 TRBJ1-2 TRBV4-1 TGCGCCAGCAGCCAAGATTACGGACAGGGGGCAGGGGGCTACACCTTC CASSQDYGQGAGGYTF
NA TRBD1 TRBJ1-4 TRBV30 TGTGCCTGGTGTGGCAGGGGGCCTACTAATGAAAAACTGTTTTTT CAWCGRGPTNEKLFF
once NA TRBJ1-2 TRBV6-1 TGTGCCAGCAGTGTGGGACTTAATTACGGCTACACCTTC CASSVGLNYGYTF
NA TRBD1 TRBJ1-6 TRBV27 TGTGCCAGCAGTTGGGGGACAGGGAATAATTCACCCCTCCACTTT CASSWGTGNNSPLHF
NA NA TRBJ1-4 TRBV4-2 TGTGCCAGCAGCCAAATCACAGAGAATGAAAAACTGTTTTTT CASSQITENEKLFF
NA NA TRBJ2-2 TRBV27 TGTGCCAGCAGAAGGTCTGCCGGGACAGGGGAGCTGTTTTTT CASRRSAGTGELFF
NA NA TRBJ1-2 TRBV29-1 TGCAGCGTTGAAGGGGGACTCCGAACCTATGGCTACACCTTC CSVEGGLRTYGYTF
NA TRBD2 TRBJ2-1 TRBV29-1 TGCAGCGTAAGACGTAGCGGGGGGGATAATGAGCAGTTCTTC CSVRRSGGDNEQFF
once TRBD2 TRBJ2-1 TRBV4-2 TGTGCCAGCAGCCGAGGACTAGCGGCCTACAATGAGCAGTTCTTC CASSRGLAAYNEQFF
NA TRBD2 TRBJ2-2 TRBV5-1 TGCGCCAGCAGCTTGGATTCTAGCGGAGGTACCGGGGAGCTGTTTTTT CASSLDSSGGTGELFF
NA NA TRBJ2-7 TRBV6-4 TGTGCCAGCAGTGATATTTGGGACAACGAGCAGTACTTC CASSDIWDNEQYF
NA TRBD1 TRBJ2-7 TRBV5-6 TGTGCCAGCAGCTTGATCGGACAGGGATCCTACGAGCAGTACTTC CASSLIGQGSYEQYF
NA NA TRBJ1-2 TRBV20-1 TGCAGTCTAAGGCGGGGGTATGGCTACACCTTC CSLRRGYGYTF
NA NA TRBJ2-7 TRBV7-2 TGTGCCAGCAGTCCTCAAGCGGGCGATTACGAGCAGTACTTC CASSPQAGDYEQYF
NA TRBD1 TRBJ2-5 TRBV11-3 TGTGCCAGCAGCCAGGGGGCCCAAGAGACCCAGTACTTC CASSQGAQETQYF
NA TRBD1 TRBJ2-5 TRBV5-4 TGTGCCAGCAGCTTCCCGACAGGGGAGTGGCAAGAGACCCAGTACTTC CASSFPTGEWQETQYF
NA NA TRBJ1-2 TRBV5-5 TGTGCCAGCAGCTTGTCGGACATCGCTAACTATGGCTACACCTTC CASSLSDIANYGYTF
NA NA TRBJ2-7 TRBV5-6 TGTGCCAGCAGCCTGCGGGACAGTCTCGCTAGCGAGCAGTACTTC CASSLRDSLASEQYF
NA NA TRBJ2-1 TRBV20-1 TGCAGTGCTAGATGGCTCAATGAGCAGTTCTTC CSARWLNEQFF
NA NA TRBJ2-3 TRBV5-1 TGCGCCAGCAGCTTAGGGGGAACAGATACGCAGTATTTT CASSLGGTDTQYF
NA NA TRBJ2-1 TRBV5-4 TGTGCCAGCAGGCGGGCGGGGGCATCTTACAATGAGCAGTTCTTC CASRRAGASYNEQFF
NA NA TRBJ2-5 TRBV18 TGTGCCAGCTCACCACCGCCAGGAGGGGCTGAGACCCAGTACTTC CASSPPPGGAETQYF
NA NA TRBJ1-5 TRBV16 TGTGCCAGCAGCCAATTTGACAGAAATCAGCCCCAGCATTTT CASSQFDRNQPQHF
NA TRBD2 TRBJ2-3 TRBV11-2 TGTGCCAGCAGCCCCCGGGACTACACAGATACGCAGTATTTT CASSPRDYTDTQYF
NA NA TRBJ2-1 TRBV2 TGTGCCAGCAGTCCGACTCTCTCCTACAATGAGCAGTTCTTC CASSPTLSYNEQFF
NA NA TRBJ2-1 TRBV11-1 TGTGCCAGCAGCTCAACGCGGGGTTCTTACAATGAGCAGTTCTTC CASSSTRGSYNEQFF
once NA TRBJ2-3 TRBV19 TGTGCCAGTAGTATGTACCTTTCGGGCACAGATACGCAGTATTTT CASSMYLSGTDTQYF
NA NA TRBJ2-7 TRBV5-8 TGTGCCAGCCGCCTTAGCTACGAGCAGTACTTC CASRLSYEQYF
NA TRBD1 TRBJ2-2 TRBV15 TGTGCCACCGGCAGACACGACAGGGCGGACGGGGAGCTGTTTTTT CATGRHDRADGELFF
NA TRBD2 TRBJ2-1 TRBV30 TGTGCCTGGAGTGTGGGGTCTAGCGGGAGGGCGGATGAGCAGTTCTTC CAWSVGSSGRADEQFF
few TRBD1 TRBJ2-7 TRBV5-4 TGTGCCAGCAGCTTGGGGCCAGACAGGGACTACGAGCAGTACTTC CASSLGPDRDYEQYF
NA TRBD1 TRBJ2-1 TRBV4-1 TGCGCCAGCAGCCACGTAGACAGGGTCAACAATGAGCAGTTCTTC CASSHVDRVNNEQFF
NA TRBD1 TRBJ1-1 TRBV7-8 TGTGCCAGCAGCTTAGCCCGACAGGGGCGCACAGCTTTCTTT CASSLARQGRTAFF
NA TRBD1 TRBJ1-2 TRBV28 TGTGCCAGCAGTTTATATGCCCCCGGGACAGGGGGGGGCTACACCTTC CASSLYAPGTGGGYTF
NA TRBD2 TRBJ2-7 TRBV11-2 TGTGCCAGCAGCTTAGTGGGCGGGGGCGAGCAGTACTTC CASSLVGGGEQYF
NA TRBD2 TRBJ2-3 TRBV5-1 TGCGCCAACACGGGGGGGCGCGTCACAGATACGCAGTATTTT CANTGGRVTDTQYF
NA TRBD1 TRBJ1-2 TRBV7-8 TGTGCCAGCAGCTCGACAGGGTTTGGCTACACCTTC CASSSTGFGYTF
NA TRBD2 TRBJ2-4 TRBV28 TGTGCCAGCAGTCCCTCTAGCGGGGGTAATCAGTACTTC CASSPSSGGNQYF
NA NA TRBJ2-5 TRBV10-2 TGCGCCAGCAGGGGGCAAGGGCAAGAGACCCAGTACTTC CASRGQGQETQYF
NA NA TRBJ1-1 TRBV21-1 TGTGCCAGCGAAGGGGACAGGCTAAACACTGAAGCTTTCTTT CASEGDRLNTEAFF
NA TRBD1 TRBJ2-3 TRBV7-9 TGTGCCAGCAGCTTGGGGGACAGGACTCAGTATTTT CASSLGDRTQYF
NA NA TRBJ1-2 TRBV9 TGTGCCAGCAGCAACAGGGCTACTGACTATGGCTACACCTTC CASSNRATDYGYTF
NA NA TRBJ1-2 TRBV10-2 TGCGCCAGCTGGGTGGGAGGAATCTATGGCTACACCTTC CASWVGGIYGYTF
few TRBD1 TRBJ1-6 TRBV4-1 TGCGCCAGCAGCCAAGTTCAGGGGGAGGTTTCACCCCTCCACTTT CASSQVQGEVSPLHF
NA TRBD2 TRBJ2-7 TRBV5-1 TGCGCCAGCAGCTTGGCCGAGGTAGCGGGATTATACGAGCAGTACTTC CASSLAEVAGLYEQYF
once NA TRBJ2-3 TRBV2 TGTGCCAGCAGTGAACGGGGCGGGGACCGCACAGATACGCAGTATTTT CASSERGGDRTDTQYF
NA TRBD1 TRBJ2-7 TRBV6-1 TGTGCCAGCAAACAGGGGTACCACGAGCAGTACTTC CASKQGYHEQYF
NA TRBD2 TRBJ2-1 TRBV27 TGTGCCAGCAGTTCGGGCACCGGGACAAGCTATCTAGCGGGGGGATGGAATGAGCAGTTCTTC CASSSGTGTSYLAGGWNEQFF
NA TRBD1 TRBJ2-5 TRBV4-2 TGTGCCAGCAGCCAAGGGACAGGGCAGCGAGAGACCCAGTACTTC CASSQGTGQRETQYF